This T cell receptor (beta chain) was recorded in a study of early T cells in non-severe SARS-CoV-2 infection. This clonotype occurred a few times. Researchers tagged individual cDNA molecules with unique molecular identifiers. TCRdb itself ran the 5' RACE reads through MiXCR, one entry per CDR3 protein. The sample holds some 110,000 distinct CDR3 sequences; under 15% are singletons and the top ten take 21%. Germline CDR1 SGHRS, CDR2 YFSETQ. This CDR3 region has 14 residues. Deletions cut 2 bases from V and 5 bases from J, with 13 bases between. The chain joins TRBV5-1 to TRBJ1-2, with D hard to call. The TCR comes from an adult who was a healthcare worker with PCR-confirmed SARS-CoV-2 infection or an uninfected control (not recorded which). Sequencing input: whole blood. CDR3 bases: TGCGCCAGCAGCTTTTCCGGGCCTGTATATGGCTACACCTTC. Translating gives CASSFSGPVYGYTF.